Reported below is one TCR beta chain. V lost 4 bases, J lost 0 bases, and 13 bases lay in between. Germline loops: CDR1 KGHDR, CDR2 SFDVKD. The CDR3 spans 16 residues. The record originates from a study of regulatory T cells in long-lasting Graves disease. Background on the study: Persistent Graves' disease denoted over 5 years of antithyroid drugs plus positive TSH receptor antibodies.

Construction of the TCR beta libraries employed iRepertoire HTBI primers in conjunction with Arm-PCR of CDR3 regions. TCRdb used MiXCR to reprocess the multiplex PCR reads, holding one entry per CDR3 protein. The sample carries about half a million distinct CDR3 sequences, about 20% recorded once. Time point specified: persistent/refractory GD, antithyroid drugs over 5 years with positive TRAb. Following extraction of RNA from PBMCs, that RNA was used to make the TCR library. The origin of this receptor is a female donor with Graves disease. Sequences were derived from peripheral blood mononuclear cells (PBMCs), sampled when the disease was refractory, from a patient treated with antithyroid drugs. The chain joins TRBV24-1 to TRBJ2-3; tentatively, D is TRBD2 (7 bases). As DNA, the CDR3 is TGTGCCACCAGTGACCACCGGGGGGCTAGCACAGATACGCAGTATTTT. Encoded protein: CATSDHRGASTDTQYF.